This T cell receptor beta chain was identified in a study of persistence of HIV-infected CD4 T cells (TCRdb year 2020). With regard to the full study: Suppressive ART had been received by participants for a median of roughly eight years. Anti-CD3/anti-CD28 stimulation activated a higher proportion of cells, with a lower memory fraction, than antigen stimulation. The study isolated CMV- and HIV-1 Gag-responding CD4+ T cells from ART-treated individuals to examine antigen-driven clonal expansion of HIV-1-infected cells. The clonality of all cells in each sorted population was measured by TCRbeta sequencing, and the clonality of infected cells was measured by proviral sequencing. In the cross-participant TCR cluster analysis, 8 participants were included for CMV and 6 or 7 participants were included for Gag. Peripheral blood samples of up to roughly 200 mL were obtained at multiple time points, with the exception of two participants, for whom leukapheresis was performed at a single time point.

Paper-wide results and their limitations: Because the TCR analyses were done in bulk, restricting them to just the rare CMV-responding cells that actually carried HIV-1 proviruses was not possible. TCRbeta richness in CMV- and Gag-responding cells was significantly lower than in anti-CD3/anti-CD28-responding cells; CMV-responding cells had higher oligoclonality than CD3/CD28-stimulated and Gag-responding cells. The study involved few individuals and tested only a limited range of antigens. Antigen-responding cells were enriched for expanded CDR3beta sequences that were degenerate, which suggests that CD4+ responses to CMV and Gag underwent convergent selection. Within the same sorted populations, how oligoclonal the TCRs were correlated with how oligoclonal the proviruses were.

On this clone: The specificity of this receptor is unknown. No much larger clonotype is one base removed from it; base qualities were not supplied.

The intended sense of this specimen's treatment or condition label: suppressive antiretroviral therapy. As a nonspecific positive control representing the CD4+ T cell repertoire, cells were stimulated with anti-CD3/anti-CD28 magnetic beads. Sorting of responding CD4+ T cells was based on upregulation of both CD40 ligand and CD69. Participants were HIV-1-infected adults who started suppressive ART during chronic infection. For at least 4 years, the participants' plasma HIV-1 RNA had been undetectable, below 50 copies/mL. To be included, participants needed a CD4+ T cell count above 400 cells/uL and a positive CMV serology. Before stimulation, PBMCs were isolated using density centrifugation and then depleted of CD8+ T cells. For approximately 19 hours, the CD8-depleted PBMCs were stimulated with anti-CD28/CD49d costimulation, a CD40-blocking antibody, and enfuvirtide to prevent new infections. Sorting was done on either a Beckman Coulter MoFlo Legacy or an XDP sorter, and propidium iodide was used to exclude dead cells. Genomic DNA was extracted using the QIAamp DNA Mini Kit for samples with more than one million cells and using the Quick-DNA Microprep Kit for all other samples.

The immunoSEQ hsTCRB assay version 4, run in survey mode, was used to sequence TCRbeta repertoires from genomic DNA. For TCRbeta sequencing, genomic DNA was diluted to 9.5 to 10 ng/uL, with up to about 1 ug used per sample. Turning to the authors' computational methods: ImmunoSeq Analyzer 3.0 was used for analysis of TCRbeta data, and diversity was computed on productive nucleotide rearrangements. Using the Immunarch R package, the improved Chao index served to estimate lower-bound TCR diversity and the Gini coefficient served to estimate clonality. Nucleotide rearrangements that differed but encoded the same CDR3beta amino acid sequence were counted as separate clonotypes. Differential abundance analysis found TCRbeta sequences that were significantly enriched in antigen-responding cells compared with anti-CD3/anti-CD28-activated cells. GLIPH2 grouped TCRs by predicted peptide-MHC specificity, both within each participant and across combined participant data sets. The table was pulled from immuneACCESS by TCRdb, which kept in-frame rearrangements only. Such tables lose some clones; where checked, under half of the loss comes from unresolved V genes, and the rest has no known cause. V, J and clone size are taken as reported in that table, and D and trimming were inferred from the DNA itself. The sample profile shows 45,000 or so clones; about 87% of them were found once. The ten largest clones add up to around 0.47% of the sample.

The germline V gene supplies CDR1 SGHRS and CDR2 YFSETQ. Spanning cysteine to phenylalanine, the CDR3 consists of 17 amino acids. Only the CDR3 portion is preserved as DNA: 51 bases, with reading frame beginning at the first base. The V and J ends are trimmed by 0 bases and 3 bases, leaving 19 bases between them. This specimen consisted of CD4+ T cells sorted from PBMCs after 18-hour stimulation, obtained from a patient who received antiretroviral therapy. The cell subset or site label for this specimen denotes: CD40L+CD69+ CD4 T cells responding to anti-CD3/anti-CD28 beads, representing the overall repertoire. This receptor was taken from an adult woman with HIV who was CMV-seropositive. This sequence uses TRBV5-1 and TRBJ2-7, with the D call perhaps TRBD1 or TRBD2, each one matching 5 bases. The CDR3 loop reads CASSLGPGSPGLYEQYF. Read as DNA, the sequence is TGCGCCAGCAGCTTGGGGCCAGGGAGTCCAGGTCTCTACGAGCAGTACTTC.